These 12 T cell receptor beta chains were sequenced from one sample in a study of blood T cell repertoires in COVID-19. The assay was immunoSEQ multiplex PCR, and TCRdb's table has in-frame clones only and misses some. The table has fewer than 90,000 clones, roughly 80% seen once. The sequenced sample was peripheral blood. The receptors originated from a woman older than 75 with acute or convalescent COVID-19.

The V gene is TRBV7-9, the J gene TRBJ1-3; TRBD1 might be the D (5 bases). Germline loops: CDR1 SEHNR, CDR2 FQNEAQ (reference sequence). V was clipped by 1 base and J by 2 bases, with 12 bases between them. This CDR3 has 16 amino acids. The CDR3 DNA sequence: TGTGCCAGCAGCTTAGTAGCCAGGGCGGCTGGAAACACCATATATTTT. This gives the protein CASSLVARAAGNTIYF.

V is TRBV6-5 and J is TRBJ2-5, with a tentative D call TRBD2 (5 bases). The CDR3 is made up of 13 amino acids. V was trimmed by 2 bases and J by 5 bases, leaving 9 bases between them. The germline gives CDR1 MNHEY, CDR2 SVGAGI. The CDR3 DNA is TGTGCCAGCAGTTACCCGACGGGGGAGACCCAGTACTTC. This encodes CASSYPTGETQYF.

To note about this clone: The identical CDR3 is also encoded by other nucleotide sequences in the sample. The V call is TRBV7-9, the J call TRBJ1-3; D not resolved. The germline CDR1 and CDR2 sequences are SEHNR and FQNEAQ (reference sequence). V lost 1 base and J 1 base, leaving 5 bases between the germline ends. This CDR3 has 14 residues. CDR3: CASSLDGSGNTIYF. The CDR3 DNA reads TGTGCCAGCAGCTTAGACGGGTCTGGAAACACCATATATTTT.

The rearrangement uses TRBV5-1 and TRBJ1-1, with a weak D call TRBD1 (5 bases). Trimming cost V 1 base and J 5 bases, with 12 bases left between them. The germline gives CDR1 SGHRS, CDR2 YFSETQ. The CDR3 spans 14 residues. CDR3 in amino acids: CASSLSGGGTEAFF. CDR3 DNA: TGCGCCAGCAGCTTGTCCGGTGGGGGGACTGAAGCTTTCTTT.

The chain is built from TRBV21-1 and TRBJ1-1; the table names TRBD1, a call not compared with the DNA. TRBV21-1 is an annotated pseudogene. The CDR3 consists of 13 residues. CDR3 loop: CASTQVFRAWAFF. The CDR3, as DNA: TGTGCCAGCACCCAAGTTTTCAGGGCCTGGGCTTTCTTT.

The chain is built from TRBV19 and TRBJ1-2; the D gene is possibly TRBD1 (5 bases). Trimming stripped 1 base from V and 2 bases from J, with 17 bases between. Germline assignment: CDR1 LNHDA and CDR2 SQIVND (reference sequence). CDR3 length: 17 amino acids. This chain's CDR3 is CASSIARPRGGNYGYTF. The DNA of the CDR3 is TGTGCCAGTAGTATAGCCCGACCAAGGGGAGGAAACTATGGCTACACCTTC.

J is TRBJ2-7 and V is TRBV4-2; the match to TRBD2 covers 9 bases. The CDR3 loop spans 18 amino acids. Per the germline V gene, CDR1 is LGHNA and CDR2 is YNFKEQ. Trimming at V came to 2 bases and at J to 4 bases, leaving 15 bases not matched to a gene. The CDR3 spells CASSQIFGLAGRLYEQYF. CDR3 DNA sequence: TGTGCCAGCAGCCAAATCTTTGGGCTAGCGGGACGACTATACGAGCAGTACTTC.

The CDR3 DNA follows: TGCAGCGTTGACCTAGCGGGGGGAGAGACCCAGTACTTC. Its translation: CSVDLAGGETQYF. The chain employs TRBV29-1 and TRBJ2-5, with 11 bases aligning to TRBD2. This CDR3 region has 13 residues. V lost 3 bases and J lost 4; bases outside the gene matches: 1. Germline lookup yields CDR1 SQVTM and CDR2 ANQGSEA.

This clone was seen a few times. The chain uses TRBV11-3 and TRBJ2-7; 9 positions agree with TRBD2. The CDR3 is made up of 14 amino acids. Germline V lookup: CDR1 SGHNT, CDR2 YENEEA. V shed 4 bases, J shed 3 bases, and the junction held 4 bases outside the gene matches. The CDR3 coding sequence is TGTGCCAGCAGCTCTTTTAGCGGGAGCTACGAGCAGTACTTC. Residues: CASSSFSGSYEQYF.

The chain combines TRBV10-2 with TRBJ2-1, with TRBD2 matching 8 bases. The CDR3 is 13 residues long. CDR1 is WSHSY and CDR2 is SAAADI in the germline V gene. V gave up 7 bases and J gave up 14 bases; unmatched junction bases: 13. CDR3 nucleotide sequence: TGCGCCAGCACGGGGAGCGGGAGAGGGGAAAAGTTCTTC. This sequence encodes CASTGSGRGEKFF.

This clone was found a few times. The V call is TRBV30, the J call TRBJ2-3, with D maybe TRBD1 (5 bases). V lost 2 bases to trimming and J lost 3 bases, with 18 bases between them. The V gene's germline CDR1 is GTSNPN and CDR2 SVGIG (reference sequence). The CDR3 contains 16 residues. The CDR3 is CAWSYPWGTWTDTQYF. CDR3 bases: TGTGCCTGGAGTTACCCCTGGGGCACCTGGACAGATACGCAGTATTTT.

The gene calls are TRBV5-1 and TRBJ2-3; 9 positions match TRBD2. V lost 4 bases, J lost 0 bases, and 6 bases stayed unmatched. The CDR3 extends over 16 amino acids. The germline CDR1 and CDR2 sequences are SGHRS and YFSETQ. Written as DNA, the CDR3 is TGCGCCAGCAGCGAGCCTAGCGGGGTTAGCACAGATACGCAGTATTTT. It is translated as CASSEPSGVSTDTQYF.